A selection of T cell receptor beta chains follows, all from one sample in a study of shared clonotypes between healthy human individuals. Profiling relied on immunoSEQ multiplex PCR, and the TCRdb table lists in-frame clones only, not all of them. Found here are 2 million or so clones, approximately 94% of them singletons; the top ten hold about 1.1%. Material: naive CD8+ T cells sorted from blood. All receptors derive from a man aged 18 to 30 in good health. CDR3s include the opening cysteine and the closing phenylalanine or tryptophan. The D gene is left open where the match is weak. Only some rows state a clone size, as once, few, many or a class for expanded clones.

D gene: TRBD2
J gene: TRBJ2-7
V gene: TRBV6-5
clone size: -
CDR3 DNA: TGTGCCAGCAGTTACGCGGCGGGGGGAACCTACGAGCAGTACTTC
CDR3 protein: CASSYAAGGTYEQYF

D gene: TRBD1
J gene: TRBJ2-4
V gene: TRBV10-1
clone size: -
CDR3 DNA: TGCGCCAGCCCATCAAGAACCGGGACAGCGGACATTCAGTACTTC
CDR3 protein: CASPSRTGTADIQYF

D gene: TRBD1
J gene: TRBJ2-7
V gene: TRBV7-9
clone size: -
CDR3 DNA: TGTGCCAGCAGCGGAGGACAGGGGCCTTCCTACGAGCAGTACTTC
CDR3 protein: CASSGGQGPSYEQYF

D gene: TRBD2
J gene: TRBJ2-7
V gene: TRBV4-1
clone size: -
CDR3 DNA: TGCGCCAGCAGCCAGGAGACTAGCGGGAGACTTTACGAGCAGTACTTC
CDR3 protein: CASSQETSGRLYEQYF

D gene: TRBD1
J gene: TRBJ2-7
V gene: TRBV4-1
clone size: -
CDR3 DNA: TGCGCCAGCAGCAATGGACAGGGGAGTTACGAGCAGTACTTC
CDR3 protein: CASSNGQGSYEQYF

D gene: -
J gene: TRBJ2-3
V gene: TRBV7-9
clone size: once
CDR3 DNA: TGTGCCAGCAGCCACGGACTAGGGGGGTCGGATACGCAGTATTTT
CDR3 protein: CASSHGLGGSDTQYF

D gene: TRBD2
J gene: TRBJ2-1
V gene: TRBV11-2
clone size: -
CDR3 DNA: TGTGCCAGCAGCTGGGGTAGCGGGATCTATGAGCAGTTCTTC
CDR3 protein: CASSWGSGIYEQFF

D gene: TRBD2
J gene: TRBJ2-7
V gene: TRBV27
clone size: -
CDR3 DNA: TGTGCCAGCACCTTAGGGAGGGTTCAGTACTTC
CDR3 protein: CASTLGRVQYF

D gene: -
J gene: TRBJ2-5
V gene: TRBV13
clone size: -
CDR3 DNA: TGTGCCAGCAGTTCGGGATACAGGGGAGGAGAGACCCAGTACTTC
CDR3 protein: CASSSGYRGGETQYF

D gene: -
J gene: TRBJ2-1
V gene: TRBV5-1
clone size: -
CDR3 DNA: TGCGCCAGCAGCTTGGACAGGGTAGAGCAGTTCTTC
CDR3 protein: CASSLDRVEQFF

D gene: TRBD1
J gene: TRBJ1-2
V gene: TRBV5-4
clone size: -
CDR3 DNA: TGTGCCAGCAGCTCCCGGGACAGGGGGACGGCCAGCTATGGCTACACCTTC
CDR3 protein: CASSSRDRGTASYGYTF

D gene: -
J gene: TRBJ1-1
V gene: TRBV5-4
clone size: once
CDR3 DNA: TGTGCCAGCAGCTTGAGCTACGGGGGGAACGCTGAAGCTTTCTTT
CDR3 protein: CASSLSYGGNAEAFF

D gene: TRBD2
J gene: TRBJ2-1
V gene: TRBV27
clone size: -
CDR3 DNA: TGTGCCAGCAGTTTACTAGCGGGAGGCAATGAGCAGTTCTTC
CDR3 protein: CASSLLAGGNEQFF

D gene: -
J gene: TRBJ1-3
V gene: TRBV7-9
clone size: -
CDR3 DNA: TGTGCCAGCAGCTTAGGGGAGCTAATCGGAAACACCATATATTTT
CDR3 protein: CASSLGELIGNTIYF